The clone carrying this T cell receptor beta chain came up many times. Time point of the sample: sample taken at primary tumor resection. Individually, TCR cDNA molecules were each labelled with a unique molecular identifier. TCRdb processed the 5' RACE reads anew with MiXCR; each CDR3 protein has one entry. Altogether 23,000 or so distinct CDR3 sequences are present, 6.5% to 8% being singletons, with the ten largest covering roughly an eighth. This record belongs to a study of spatial heterogeneity in lung cancer. Study-level information: More beta-chain than alpha-chain sequences were consistently detected.

The CDR3 totals 15 residues. The V and J ends lost 5 bases and 6 bases, in that order; junction bases with no gene match: 11. The germline V gene encodes CDR1 DFQATT and CDR2 SNEGSKA (reference sequence). This TCR derives from a male donor with early-stage non-small cell lung cancer. The sequences come from PBMCs, collected at surgery. The V gene is TRBV20-1, the J gene TRBJ2-1, with 9 bases identical to TRBD1. CDR3 DNA: TGCAGTGCTTCGACCGGGACAGGGATGGGCAATGAGCAGTTCTTC. Protein sequence: CSASTGTGMGNEQFF.